In this sample, the clone carrying this T cell receptor (beta chain) turned up many times. Its target is unknown. Tagging with unique molecular identifiers was applied to individual cDNA molecules. TCRdb fed the 5' RACE reads into MiXCR, producing one record per CDR3 protein. Among about 110,000 distinct CDR3 sequences, roughly an eighth were seen once, and the ten largest hold less than 4.5%. The data belong to a study of early T cells in non-severe SARS-CoV-2 infection. Broader study findings: VDJdb-based annotation leaned toward anti-spike CD8 responses and missed private and CD4 specificities.

This TCR was recovered from an adult who was a healthcare worker with PCR-confirmed SARS-CoV-2 infection or an uninfected control (not recorded which). This material consisted of whole blood, taken at baseline.

The DNA for the CDR3 is TGTGCCAGCAGCGGAGCGGTGCAGAAAGAGACCCAGTACTTC. It is translated as CASSGAVQKETQYF. The chain joins TRBV11-2 to TRBJ2-5; perhaps TRBD2 as D (5 bases). This CDR3 is 14 amino acids long. CDR1 is SGHAT and CDR2 is FQNNGV in the germline V gene. V was cut by 5 bases and J by 3 bases, with 13 bases left in between. Filled out from reference TRBV11-2 and TRBJ2-5, the complete variable domain reads EAGVAQSPRYKIIEKRQSVAFWCNPISGHATLYWYQQILGQGPKLLIQFQNNGVVDDSQLPKDRFSAERLKGVDSTLKIQPAKLEDSAVYLCASSGAVQKETQYFGPGTRLLVL.